Below, 20 T cell receptor beta chains from the same sample are listed, as sequenced in a study of T cell responses to AZD1222 COVID-19 vaccine. Assay: immunoSEQ multiplex PCR; the TCRdb copy retains only in-frame clones and omits some. The table has about 150,000 clones, around nine tenths seen once; the top ten hold 4% to 6%. Material: peripheral blood, obtained on day 0 of AZD1222 vaccination. All receptors derive from an adult in good health.

The chain links TRBV7-2 to TRBJ2-1; the match to TRBD2 covers 11 bases. V was clipped by 5 bases and J by 0 bases; unmatched bases: 3. The CDR3 totals 16 residues. The germline V gene has CDR1 SGHTA and CDR2 FQGNSA. The CDR3 loop is CASSLGLAASYNEQFF. CDR3 sequence (DNA): TGTGCCAGCAGCCTGGGACTAGCGGCCTCCTACAATGAGCAGTTCTTC.

The chain uses TRBV4-3 and TRBJ2-3; 8 nucleotides align to TRBD2. CDR1 is LGHNA, CDR2 YSLEER, per germline. Trimming at V came to 1 base and at J to 5 bases, leaving 5 bases not matched to a gene. The CDR3 runs to 15 residues. In DNA form, the CDR3 reads TGCGCCAGCAGCCAAGCTCCCGGGGGGGTAGATACGCAGTATTTT. It specifies CASSQAPGGVDTQYF.

The chain joins TRBV18 to TRBJ1-4, with unresolved D. Trimming removed 2 bases from V and 3 bases from J, with 1 base in between. Germline lookup yields CDR1 KGHSH and CDR2 LQKENI. The CDR3 has 12 residues. This CDR3 is CASSPSNEKLFF. In DNA form, the CDR3 reads TGTGCCAGCTCACCATCTAATGAAAAACTGTTTTTT.

This chain links TRBV29-1 with TRBJ1-2; D is unclear. Germline CDR1 and CDR2: SQVTM and ANQGSEA. The ends were cut back, 5 bases at V and 2 bases at J, with 6 bases in the middle. CDR3 length: 11 amino acids. CDR3: CSVSRNYGYTF. In DNA, the CDR3 is TGCAGCGTTTCGCGGAACTATGGCTACACCTTC.

The V call is TRBV19, the J call TRBJ1-2; 10 bases map to TRBD1. Looked up from germline, CDR1 is LNHDA and CDR2 is SQIVND (reference sequence). CDR3 length: 13 amino acids. Unmatched junction bases numbered 5, after V lost 7 bases and J lost 6 bases. CDR3 nucleotide sequence: TGTGCCAGTAACAAGGGACAGGGGAATGGCTACACCTTC. Protein product: CASNKGQGNGYTF.

This clone has only one observation. The gene calls are TRBV10-3 and TRBJ1-2, with TRBD1 as a possible D gene (5 bases). CDR1 is ENHRY and CDR2 is SYGVKD in the germline V gene. The germline V and J ends were trimmed by 2 bases and 0 bases, with 7 bases remaining between them. The CDR3 is 14 residues long. The DNA for the CDR3 is TGTGCCATCAGTGAGGGGGCCTCTAACTATGGCTACACCTTC. Translating it yields CAISEGASNYGYTF.

CDR3 coding DNA: TGTGCCAGCAGTTCCCCCGGTCGGACATTGGGGGATGAGCAGTTCTTC. Translating it yields CASSSPGRTLGDEQFF. The genes are TRBV28 and TRBJ2-1; either TRBD1 or TRBD2 may fit D (5 bases each). Trimming pared 4 bases from V and 8 bases from J, leaving 21 bases between. CDR1 is MDHEN and CDR2 is SYDVKM in the germline V gene. This CDR3 is 16 amino acids long.

The chain joins TRBV28 to TRBJ1-5, with unresolved D. The CDR3 covers 13 residues. From germline, CDR1 is MDHEN and CDR2 SYDVKM. V lost 6 bases, J lost 1 base, and 7 bases lay in between. The CDR3 nucleotides are TGTGCCAGCAGCCCGGACAGCAATCAGCCCCAGCATTTT. Encoded protein: CASSPDSNQPQHF.

The gene calls are TRBV5-4 and TRBJ2-7; 11 bases are a match to TRBD2. V was clipped by 4 bases and J by 7 bases; unmatched bases: 16. Germline V gives CDR1 SGHNT, CDR2 YYREEE (reference sequence). There are 17 residues in the CDR3. DNA for the CDR3: TGTGCCAGCAGCCCGGGGACTAGCGGTAGAGCTTTACGAGAGCAGTACTTC. Its translation: CASSPGTSGRALREQYF.

This clone was counted only a few times. The chain carries TRBV27 and TRBJ1-4; no reliable D call. V lost 5 bases and J 3 bases, leaving 4 bases between the germline ends. There are 12 residues in the CDR3. CDR1 MNHEY and CDR2 SMNVEV come from the germline V gene (reference sequence). CDR3 in DNA: TGTGCCAGCAGTCCCCCTAATGAAAAACTGTTTTTT. Amino acid sequence: CASSPPNEKLFF.

The chain employs TRBV5-1 and TRBJ1-1, with D unclear. Per germline, CDR1 SGHRS and CDR2 YFSETQ. The CDR3 is 14 residues long. V was shortened by 0 bases and J by 2 bases, with 8 bases between the two germline ends. In nucleotides, the CDR3 is TGCGCCAGCAGCTTGGGAAACGGTAACACTGAAGCTTTCTTT. Its translation is CASSLGNGNTEAFF.

Comments on this clone: This sample includes further DNA sequences coding for the same CDR3. The J gene is TRBJ2-2, the V gene TRBV7-3, with D perhaps TRBD1 (6 bases). Germline-derived CDR1 and CDR2 are SGHTA and FQGTGA. The V end lost 5 bases, the J end lost 0 bases, and 13 bases lay between the germline ends. This CDR3 has 16 residues. CDR3 nucleotides: TGTGCCAGCAGCCTCCTTGCAGGGGCGAACACCGGGGAGCTGTTTTTT. This translates into CASSLLAGANTGELFF.

This rearrangement joins TRBV7-9 to TRBJ2-7; tentative D call: TRBD1 (5 bases). CDR1 is SEHNR, CDR2 FQNEAQ, per germline (reference sequence). The V end was cut by 5 bases, the J end by 4 bases, with 9 bases between. The CDR3 is made up of 12 amino acids. Written as DNA, the CDR3 is TGTGCCAGCAGCGATCAGGGTTACGAGCAGTACTTC. It is translated as CASSDQGYEQYF.

The chain employs TRBV5-1 and TRBJ1-1; TRBD1 is a possible D gene (5 bases). With 4 bases removed from V and 8 bases from J, the gap between germline ends came to 18 bases. Germline assignment: CDR1 SGHRS and CDR2 YFSETQ. The CDR3 length is 14 residues. The CDR3 region has the DNA TGCGCCAGCAGCCCGCCTAGGGACCCGCCCGAAGCTTTCTTT. Its translation: CASSPPRDPPEAFF.

V usage is TRBV27 and J usage is TRBJ1-4, with a weak D call TRBD1 (5 bases). V was shortened by 8 bases and J by 8 bases, with 9 bases between the two germline ends. The CDR3 consists of 11 residues. CDR1 is MNHEY, CDR2 SMNVEV, per germline (reference sequence). The CDR3 reads CASGAREKLFF. The CDR3 region has the DNA TGTGCCAGCGGGGCGCGGGAAAAACTGTTTTTT.

The chain uses TRBV5-1 and TRBJ1-1; tentative D call: TRBD1 (5 bases). The V gene's germline CDR1 is SGHRS and CDR2 YFSETQ. The CDR3 covers 13 residues. The germline V and J ends were trimmed by 4 bases and 4 bases, with 11 bases remaining between them. CDR3 in DNA: TGCGCCAGCAGCAGGTCGGGGACCACTGAAGCTTTCTTT. Encoded protein: CASSRSGTTEAFF.

The chain carries TRBV9 and TRBJ2-2; 7 nucleotides line up with TRBD2. Germline-derived CDR1 and CDR2 are SGDLS and YYNGEE. CDR3 length: 15 residues. The V gene end was trimmed by 5 bases and the J gene end by 5 bases; junction bases not matched to a gene: 9. The CDR3 sequence: CASREGEGWTGELFF. CDR3 in DNA: TGTGCCAGCAGGGAAGGGGAGGGTTGGACCGGGGAGCTGTTTTTT.

For the CDR3, the DNA is TGCGCCAGCAGTGAGCCCGAGGGGGGGGCAAATGAGCAGTTCTTC. Residues: CASSEPEGGANEQFF. J is TRBJ2-1 and V is TRBV10-1; D is possibly TRBD2 (7 bases). This CDR3 region has 15 residues. Germline lookup yields CDR1 WNHNN and CDR2 SYGVQD (reference sequence). V lost 2 bases and J 7 bases, leaving 15 bases between the germline ends.

V and J are TRBV21-1 and TRBJ1-1; the listed D gene, TRBD1, was not tested against the DNA. TRBV21-1 is a known pseudogene. The CDR3 has 15 residues. The CDR3 region has the DNA TGTGCCAGCAGCCCGAGGTCCAGGGGAGACACTGAAGCTTTCTTT. Amino acids: CASSPRSRGDTEAFF.

The chain is built from TRBV9 and TRBJ1-3; 7 nucleotides agree with TRBD1. CDR1 SGDLS and CDR2 YYNGEE come from the germline V gene. V dropped 4 bases and J dropped 4; count of bases not matched to a gene: 11. The CDR3 has 16 amino acids. CDR3 in DNA: TGTGCCAGCAGCTATGGGCAGGGGGTGCTCGGAAACACCATATATTTT. Protein: CASSYGQGVLGNTIYF.